This TCR beta chain was retrieved from a study of T cell changes during pregnancy in multiple sclerosis (dated by TCRdb to about 2019). As for the study more broadly: The study examined how the T cell repertoire changed over the course of pregnancy in women with multiple sclerosis.

The library was produced with the immunoSEQ multiplex PCR assay. This immuneACCESS table, as held by TCRdb, lists in-frame sequences with V and J called but not all clones. Of the missing ones, under half trace to an unresolved V gene in checked studies; the others have no known cause. Present in this sample are about 59,000 clones, 90% to 95% of which were seen just once. The leading ten clones occupy around 3% of the sample. With respect to this clone: The target of this receptor is not known. Per-base quality was not reported, and no clone a single base away is much larger than it.

From the cysteine up to the phenylalanine, the CDR3 has a length of 13 residues. The kept DNA is CDR3 alone, 39 bases in frame from the first base. V and J lose 2 bases and 8 bases, and a span of 10 bases separates them. The germline V gene yields MNHEY for CDR1 and SVGAGI for CDR2. Rearrangement joined TRBV6-5 to TRBJ1-5, with the D gene call left open. The starting material was peripheral blood, obtained in the third trimester of pregnancy. The sequence derives from a female donor in good health, enrolled as a control in a pregnancy study. The DNA is as follows: TGTGCCAGCAGTTACCACGTTGAGGAGCCCCAGCATTTT. Protein translation: CASSYHVEEPQHF.